These 11 T cell receptor beta chains were all obtained from the same sample, sequenced in a study of blood T cell repertoires in COVID-19. Generated by immunoSEQ multiplex PCR, the TCRdb table keeps only in-frame clones and is missing some. The profile covers more than 70,000 clones, with about 88% appearing a single time and about 8.2% taken by the ten largest. The sample consisted of peripheral blood. Receptors originate from a human donor in a cohort sampled during active COVID-19.

The chain uses TRBV11-3 and TRBJ2-5, with D maybe TRBD2 (7 bases). V lost 1 base and J lost 4, with 10 bases in between. The germline CDR1 and CDR2 sequences are SGHNT and YENEEA. The CDR3 is 14 residues long. The CDR3 loop reads CASSLVGGAETQYF. The CDR3 DNA reads TGTGCCAGCAGCTTAGTTGGGGGGGCAGAGACCCAGTACTTC.

The chain links TRBV14 to TRBJ2-7; tentatively, D is TRBD1 (6 bases). Trimming took off 4 bases at V and 3 bases at J, with 13 bases between the two ends. The CDR3 is made up of 14 amino acids. Looked up from germline, CDR1 is SGHDN and CDR2 is FVKESK. The CDR3 spells CASSPLGGNYEQYF. The CDR3 DNA reads as TGTGCCAGCAGCCCCCTAGGGGGAAACTACGAGCAGTACTTC.

The CDR3 DNA follows: TGTGCCAGTAGTAACGGACAGAACTATGGCTACACCTTC. Translation: CASSNGQNYGYTF. The chain has TRBV19 and TRBJ1-2, with D tentatively TRBD1 (6 bases). Germline assignment: CDR1 LNHDA and CDR2 SQIVND (reference sequence). There are 13 residues in the CDR3. V shed 4 bases and J shed 2 bases, with 8 bases lying between them.

The rearrangement uses TRBV5-4 and TRBJ2-5; a weak D match, TRBD2 (7 bases). Germline V gene sequence: CDR1 SGHNT, CDR2 YYREEE (reference sequence). This CDR3 is 13 amino acids long. The V gene lost 10 bases and the J gene lost 0 bases, with 13 bases spanning the gap. CDR3 bases: TGTGCCGTCACAGGGACTAACCAAGAGACCCAGTACTTC. Its translation: CAVTGTNQETQYF.

The CDR3 DNA is TGTGCCTGGAGGAGCGGTAGCGCGAGCACAGATACGCAGTATTTT. Its translation is CAWRSGSASTDTQYF. The gene calls are TRBV30 and TRBJ2-3; the D gene is possibly TRBD2 (5 bases). This CDR3 spans 15 amino acids. Germline V gene lookup returns CDR1 GTSNPN and CDR2 SVGIG (reference sequence). V was clipped by 3 bases and J by 0 bases, with 13 bases between them.

The rearrangement uses TRBV5-4 and TRBJ2-5; the D gene is possibly TRBD2 (5 bases). The germline V and J ends were trimmed by 0 bases and 4 bases, with 10 bases remaining between them. Germline V gene data show CDR1 as SGHNT and CDR2 as YYREEE (reference sequence). This CDR3 comprises 14 residues. The CDR3 DNA follows: TGTGCCAGCAGCTTGGGGCTAGCAGGAGAGACCCAGTACTTC. As protein: CASSLGLAGETQYF.

The J gene is TRBJ2-7, the V gene TRBV18, with 8 bases fitting TRBD2. This CDR3 contains 14 residues. Trimming at V came to 1 base and at J to 6 bases, leaving 5 bases not matched to a gene. Per germline, CDR1 KGHSH and CDR2 LQKENI. CDR3 residues: CASSPRTSNAEQYF. The DNA for the CDR3 is TGTGCCAGCTCACCACGGACTAGCAACGCCGAGCAGTACTTC.

This chain connects TRBV4-1 to TRBJ1-4; D remains unclear. The CDR3 covers 17 residues. V was shortened by 0 bases and J by 0 bases, with 11 bases between the two germline ends. Per the germline V gene, CDR1 is MGHRA and CDR2 is YSYEKL. The CDR3 loop is CASSQDGQYATNEKLFF. CDR3 in DNA: TGCGCCAGCAGCCAAGATGGCCAGTATGCAACTAATGAAAAACTGTTTTTT.

This chain uses TRBV5-1 with TRBJ1-2, with D uncertain. This CDR3 has 14 amino acids. The V end lost 1 base, the J end lost 5 bases, and 12 bases lay between the germline ends. Per the germline V gene, CDR1 is SGHRS and CDR2 is YFSETQ. The CDR3 loop is CASSLNDSPYGYTF. The CDR3 nucleotides are TGCGCCAGCAGCTTGAATGACTCCCCTTATGGCTACACCTTC.

The table lists this clone with a count of one. This sequence joins TRBV4-1 and TRBJ2-7; 8 bases agree with TRBD1. V gave up 3 bases and J gave up 2 bases; unmatched junction bases: 3. Looked up from germline, CDR1 is MGHRA and CDR2 is YSYEKL. The CDR3 consists of 14 residues. The CDR3 protein is CASSQGQDPYEQYF. In DNA, the CDR3 is TGCGCCAGCAGCCAGGGACAGGACCCCTACGAGCAGTACTTC.

V and J are TRBV28 and TRBJ2-3, with a tentative D call TRBD2 (7 bases). Trimming removed 5 bases from V and 11 bases from J, with 23 bases in between. CDR3 length equals 15 residues. Germline-derived CDR1 and CDR2 are MDHEN and SYDVKM. CDR3 nucleotides: TGTGCCAGCAGTCCACTCCAGGGGAGGGTACACGTGCAGTATTTT. This sequence encodes CASSPLQGRVHVQYF.